Below, one T cell receptor beta chain is given with its context. CDR3 length equals 15 residues. Deletions cut 1 base from V and 6 bases from J, with 12 bases between. From the RT-PCR reads, TCRdb called clonotypes with MiXCR, one entry per CDR3 protein. Altogether more than 600,000 distinct CDR3 sequences are present, 11% to 15% being singletons, with the ten largest covering 3.6%. The rearrangement joins TRBV12-3 or TRBV12-4 to TRBJ2-2, with D unclear. Sequenced: memory CD4+ T cells from blood. This TCR came from a female donor in good health, serving as a healthy control. CDR3 sequence: CASSLGVYYAGELFF. The CDR3 bases are TGTGCCAGCAGTTTAGGAGTTTATTACGCCGGGGAGCTGTTTTTT.